This T cell receptor (beta chain) was documented in a study of cytomegalovirus exposure and HLA in healthy donors. Study conclusions and caveats: Later on, a genetic analysis was performed. It linked a missense variant in DCLRE1C with V- and J-gene trimming of TCR beta. When a later analysis was performed, an Asian-associated ancestry cluster reportedly had fewer N-insertions than the approximately 680-donor mean.

Primers: 60 Vbeta forward and 13 Jbeta reverse. Here immunoSEQ multiplex PCR was the method, and the copy in TCRdb shows in-frame clones only, minus some. In the table there are around 120,000 clones, over 70% of which are singletons. The sample holds one count of this clone. Its antigen is not known. Source material: PBMCs. The receptor was isolated from a woman aged 45-60 years in good health and CMV-seropositive.

The CDR3: CASWYFYEQYF. DNA for the CDR3: TGTGCCAGTTGGTACTTCTACGAGCAGTACTTC. The chain links TRBV13 to TRBJ2-7; D not certain. From germline, CDR1 is PRHDT and CDR2 FYEKMQ (reference sequence). The CDR3 consists of 11 residues. Trimming removed 9 bases at V and 3 bases at J, with 9 bases between.